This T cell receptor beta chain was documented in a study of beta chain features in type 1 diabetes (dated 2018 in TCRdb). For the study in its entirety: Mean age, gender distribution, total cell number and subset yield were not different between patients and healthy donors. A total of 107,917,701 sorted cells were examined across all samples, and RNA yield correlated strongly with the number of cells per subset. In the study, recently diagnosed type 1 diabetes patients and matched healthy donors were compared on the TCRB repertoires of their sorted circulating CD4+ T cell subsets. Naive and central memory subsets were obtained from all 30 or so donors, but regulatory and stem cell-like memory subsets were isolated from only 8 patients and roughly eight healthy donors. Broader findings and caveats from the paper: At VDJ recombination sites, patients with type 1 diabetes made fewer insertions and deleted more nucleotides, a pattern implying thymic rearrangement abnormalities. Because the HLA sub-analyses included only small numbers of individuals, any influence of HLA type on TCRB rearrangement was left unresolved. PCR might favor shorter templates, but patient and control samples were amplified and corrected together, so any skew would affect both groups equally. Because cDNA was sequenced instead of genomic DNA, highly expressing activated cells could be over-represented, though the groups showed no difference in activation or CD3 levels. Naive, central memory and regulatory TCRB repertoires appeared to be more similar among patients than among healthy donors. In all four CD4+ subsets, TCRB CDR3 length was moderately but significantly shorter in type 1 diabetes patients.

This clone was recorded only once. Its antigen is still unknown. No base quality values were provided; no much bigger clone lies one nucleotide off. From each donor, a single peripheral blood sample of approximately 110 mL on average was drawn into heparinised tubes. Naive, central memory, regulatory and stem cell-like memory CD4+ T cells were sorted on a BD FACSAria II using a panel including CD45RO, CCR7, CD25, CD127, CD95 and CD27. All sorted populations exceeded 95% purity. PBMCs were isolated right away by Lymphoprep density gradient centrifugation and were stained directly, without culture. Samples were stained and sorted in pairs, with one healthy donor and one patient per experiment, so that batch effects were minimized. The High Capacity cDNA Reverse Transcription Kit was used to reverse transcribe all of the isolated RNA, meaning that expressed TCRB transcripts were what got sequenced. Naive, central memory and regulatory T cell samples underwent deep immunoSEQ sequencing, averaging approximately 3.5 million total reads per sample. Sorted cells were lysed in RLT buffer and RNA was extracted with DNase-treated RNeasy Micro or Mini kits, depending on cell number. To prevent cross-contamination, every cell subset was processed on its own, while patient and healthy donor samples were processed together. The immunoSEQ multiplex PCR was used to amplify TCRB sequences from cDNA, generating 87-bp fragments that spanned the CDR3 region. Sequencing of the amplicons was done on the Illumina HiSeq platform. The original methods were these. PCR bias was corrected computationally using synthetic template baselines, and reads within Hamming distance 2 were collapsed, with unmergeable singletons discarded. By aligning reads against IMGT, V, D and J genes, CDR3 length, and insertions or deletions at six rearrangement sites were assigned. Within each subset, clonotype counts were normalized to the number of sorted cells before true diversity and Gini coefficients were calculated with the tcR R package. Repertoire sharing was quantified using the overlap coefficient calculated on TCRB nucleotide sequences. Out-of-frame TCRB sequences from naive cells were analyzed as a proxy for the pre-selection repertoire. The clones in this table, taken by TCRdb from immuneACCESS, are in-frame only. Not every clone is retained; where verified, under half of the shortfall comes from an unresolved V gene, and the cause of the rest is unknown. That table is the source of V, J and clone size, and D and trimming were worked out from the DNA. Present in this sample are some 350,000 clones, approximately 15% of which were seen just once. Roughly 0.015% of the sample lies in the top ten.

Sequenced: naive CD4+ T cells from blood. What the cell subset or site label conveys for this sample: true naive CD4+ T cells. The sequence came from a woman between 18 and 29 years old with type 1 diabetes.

CDR3 loop: CASSLAPGLGWTQYF. The DNA is as follows: TGTGCCAGCAGCTTAGCGCCGGGACTAGGGTGGACCCAGTACTTC. Recombination linked TRBV7-9 to TRBJ2-5; 8 nucleotides in the junction match TRBD2. Taken from the germline V gene (reference sequence), the CDR1 and CDR2 loops are SEHNR and FQNEAQ. At the junction V is shortened by 0 bases and J by 7 bases; bases outside the gene matches: 7. The CDR3 runs 15 amino acids, cysteine and phenylalanine included. Only the CDR3 portion is preserved as DNA: 45 bases, with reading frame beginning at the first base.